One sample yielded the 2 T cell receptor beta chains listed below, sequenced in a study of blood T cell repertoires in COVID-19. Sequencing was performed with immunoSEQ multiplex PCR; in TCRdb, only in-frame clones are kept and a portion is missing. The sample includes 200,000 to 300,000 clones, about 82% of them seen just once. The sample consisted of PBMCs or T cells enriched from blood (not recorded which). The receptors stem from a woman in her forties or fifties with acute COVID-19.

V usage is TRBV19 and J usage is TRBJ1-2, with unresolved D. Germline V CDR1 and CDR2: LNHDA, SQIVND (reference sequence). Trimming shortened V by 5 bases and J by 7 bases, and 14 bases separated the two germline ends. There are 13 residues in the CDR3. The CDR3 nucleotides are TGTGCCAGTAGTCCAGACCCCGGAGGTGGCTACACCTTC. Encoded protein: CASSPDPGGGYTF.

This rearrangement joins TRBV5-4 to TRBJ1-1; possibly TRBD1 for D (6 bases). Germline values: CDR1 SGHNT, CDR2 YYREEE (reference sequence). V lost 4 bases and J 3 bases, leaving 16 bases between the germline ends. The length of the CDR3 is 15 residues. The CDR3, as DNA: TGTGCCAGCAGCAAAGACAGGCAGGGGCACACTGAAGCTTTCTTT. It encodes CASSKDRQGHTEAFF.